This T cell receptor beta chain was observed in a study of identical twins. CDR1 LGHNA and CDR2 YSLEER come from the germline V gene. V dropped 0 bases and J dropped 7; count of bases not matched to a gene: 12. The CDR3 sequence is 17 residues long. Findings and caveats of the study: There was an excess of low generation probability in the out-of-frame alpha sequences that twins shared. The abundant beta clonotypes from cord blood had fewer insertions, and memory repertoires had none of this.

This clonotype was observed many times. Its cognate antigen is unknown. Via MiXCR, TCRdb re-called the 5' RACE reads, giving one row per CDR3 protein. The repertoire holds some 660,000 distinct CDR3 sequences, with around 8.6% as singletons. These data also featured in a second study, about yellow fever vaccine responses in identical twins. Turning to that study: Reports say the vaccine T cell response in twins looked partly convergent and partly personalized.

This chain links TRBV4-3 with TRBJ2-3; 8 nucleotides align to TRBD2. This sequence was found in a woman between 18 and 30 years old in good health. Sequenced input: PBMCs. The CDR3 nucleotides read TGCGCCAGCAGCCAAGACCCCCCCAGCGGGAGCTCGAATACGCAGTATTTT. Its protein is CASSQDPPSGSSNTQYF.